These 17 T cell receptor beta chains were sequenced from one sample in a study of shared clonotypes between healthy human individuals. Naive CD8 cells, CD45RO-negative and positively selected for CCR7, excluded terminally differentiated effector memory CD45RA+ cells. Only in-frame clones appear in the TCRdb table, and some are missing; sequencing was by immunoSEQ multiplex PCR. The table lists 2 million to 2.5 million clones, approximately 94% of them singletons. Specimen: naive CD8+ T cells from PBMCs. These receptor sequences come from a man aged 18 to 29 in good health. Some clones in this sample may be carry-over from other donors' samples.

The chain links TRBV29-1 to TRBJ2-1; 8 bases align to TRBD2. V lost 7 bases, J lost 4 bases, and 9 bases stayed unmatched. The CDR3 spans 14 residues. Germline V CDR1 and CDR2: SQVTM, ANQGSEA. CDR3 amino acids: CSARTSGAYNEQFF. CDR3 coding DNA: TGCAGCGCCCGAACTAGCGGAGCTTACAATGAGCAGTTCTTC.

The chain has TRBV27 and TRBJ2-1; either TRBD1 or TRBD2 may fit D (5 bases each). Germline V gene sequence: CDR1 MNHEY, CDR2 SMNVEV (reference sequence). The CDR3 length is 14 residues. V was clipped by 5 bases and J by 4 bases, with 12 bases between them. Written as DNA, the CDR3 is TGTGCCAGCAGTGGGGGTCTAGGGTACAATGAGCAGTTCTTC. Encoded protein: CASSGGLGYNEQFF.

The chain combines TRBV5-1 with TRBJ1-1; no definite D call. This CDR3 has 15 amino acids. Between the trimmed V and J ends, which lost 1 base and 1 base, there was a span of 11 bases. Germline-derived CDR1 and CDR2 are SGHRS and YFSETQ. The CDR3 nucleotides are TGCGCCAGCAGCTTGTGGAGGGAACAGAACACTGAAGCTTTCTTT. As protein: CASSLWREQNTEAFF. Variable domain in full (rest from reference TRBV5-1 and TRBJ1-1): KAGVTQTPRYLIKTRGQQVTLSCSPISGHRSVSWYQQTPGQGLQFLFEYFSETQRNKGNFPGRFSGRQFSNSRSEMNVSTLELGDSALYLCASSLWREQNTEAFFGQGTRLTVV.

In its sample, this clone was seen once. The J gene is TRBJ2-1, the V gene TRBV4-1, with TRBD1 matching over 7 bases. This CDR3 spans 17 amino acids. The germline gives CDR1 MGHRA, CDR2 YSYEKL. V was clipped by 4 bases and J by 0 bases; unmatched bases: 9. CDR3: CASSLRQGWSSYNEQFF. The DNA of the CDR3 is TGCGCCAGCAGCCTCAGACAGGGTTGGAGCTCCTACAATGAGCAGTTCTTC.

The V call is TRBV9, the J call TRBJ2-1; 9 bases are a match to TRBD2. V shed 3 bases and J 9 bases; nucleotides not matched to a gene: 13. The CDR3 is 16 amino acids. Germline V gives CDR1 SGDLS, CDR2 YYNGEE. The CDR3 nucleotides read TGTGCCAGCAGCGGAAAATGGGCGGGAGGGCCTGGTGAGCAGTTCTTC. This translates into CASSGKWAGGPGEQFF.

The table lists this clone with a count of one. The chain uses TRBV6-5 and TRBJ2-2, with D possibly matching TRBD1 (5 bases). The CDR3 consists of 15 residues. Trimming left V 6 bases short and J 7 bases short, with 18 bases between. Germline lookup yields CDR1 MNHEY and CDR2 SVGAGI. The CDR3 region has the DNA TGTGCCAGCAGCCACAGGATCCTGTTAAGCGGGGAGCTGTTTTTT. This sequence encodes CASSHRILLSGELFF.

The chain employs TRBV7-9 and TRBJ2-7; TRBD2 matches at 8 bases. The V gene's germline CDR1 is SEHNR and CDR2 FQNEAQ (reference sequence). V shed 6 bases, J shed 2 bases, and the junction held 6 bases outside the gene matches. The CDR3 consists of 14 residues. The CDR3 DNA sequence: TGTGCCAGCAGTCTTGGACTAGCCCCCTACGAGCAGTACTTC. Translating gives CASSLGLAPYEQYF.

This chain uses TRBV11-2 with TRBJ2-7; tentative D call: TRBD2 (5 bases). The CDR3 consists of 15 residues. V lost 1 base to trimming and J lost 4 bases, with 14 bases between them. Germline V gene data show CDR1 as SGHAT and CDR2 as FQNNGV. CDR3 region: CASSLVELGEYEQYF. The CDR3 DNA reads TGTGCCAGCAGCTTAGTTGAGCTCGGGGAATACGAGCAGTACTTC.

This chain uses TRBV5-5 with TRBJ1-4; possibly TRBD1 for D (5 bases). This CDR3 comprises 17 residues. The V and J ends lost 1 base and 2 bases respectively, with 15 bases between them. CDR1 SGHKS and CDR2 YYEKEE come from the germline V gene (reference sequence). DNA for the CDR3: TGTGCCAGCAGCTTGACCAGGGAGGGGATCACTAATGAAAAACTGTTTTTT. Translating gives CASSLTREGITNEKLFF.

The sample holds a few counts of this clone. The chain has TRBV10-1 and TRBJ2-7; unclear D gene. V gave up 1 base and J gave up 1 base, with 2 bases separating them. The CDR3 length is 12 residues. CDR1 and CDR2 from the germline V gene are WNHNN and SYGVQD (reference sequence). DNA of the CDR3: TGCGCCAGCAGTGAGTGGTCCTACGAGCAGTACTTC. Protein sequence: CASSEWSYEQYF.

This clone was observed a single time. The chain links TRBV11-2 to TRBJ2-1, with D uncertain. The CDR3 loop spans 16 amino acids. From germline, CDR1 is SGHAT and CDR2 FQNNGV. The V gene lost 4 bases and the J gene lost 5 bases, with 18 bases spanning the gap. The CDR3 here is CASSYISGVKDNEQFF. In DNA, the CDR3 is TGTGCCAGCAGCTACATTAGTGGGGTGAAGGACAATGAGCAGTTCTTC.

The rearrangement uses TRBV6-5 and TRBJ1-2; D possibly corresponds to TRBD1 (6 bases). There are 15 residues in the CDR3. V lost 0 bases and J 4 bases, leaving 12 bases between the germline ends. Germline V gene data show CDR1 as MNHEY and CDR2 as SVGAGI. The CDR3 DNA sequence: TGTGCCAGCAGTTACTCGGAGGGGGGTTCCTATGGCTACACCTTC. It encodes CASSYSEGGSYGYTF.

V is TRBV5-1 and J is TRBJ2-2; 8 bases map to TRBD2. The CDR3 extends over 15 amino acids. CDR1 is SGHRS and CDR2 is YFSETQ in the germline V gene. Trimming cost V 2 bases and J 6 bases; bases outside gene matches: 6. The CDR3 loop reads CASSFIREGAGELFF. The CDR3 DNA is TGCGCCAGCAGCTTTATTCGGGAGGGTGCCGGGGAGCTGTTTTTT.

The chain is built from TRBV13 and TRBJ1-2, with D unresolved. The CDR3 contains 12 residues. Germline CDR1 PRHDT, CDR2 FYEKMQ (reference sequence). Trimming removed 2 bases at V and 14 bases at J, with 15 bases between. The DNA of the CDR3 is TGTGCCAGCAGCTTAAATGGTCGGGCTGAGACCTTC. Its protein is CASSLNGRAETF.

The rearrangement uses TRBV6-4 and TRBJ2-2; D gene ambiguous. CDR3 size: 15 residues. Germline V gene sequence: CDR1 MRHNA, CDR2 SNTAGT. The V end lost 3 bases, the J end lost 0 bases, and 8 bases lay between the germline ends. Here the CDR3 DNA reads TGTGCCAGCAGTGAACGTATCGCGAACACCGGGGAGCTGTTTTTT. Translation gives CASSERIANTGELFF.

The chain has TRBV5-1 and TRBJ2-7; 10 bases agree with TRBD2. Per the germline V gene, CDR1 is SGHRS and CDR2 is YFSETQ. V trimming: 0 bases; J trimming: 3 bases; junction bases outside the gene matches: 9. The CDR3 spans 17 residues. In nucleotides, the CDR3 is TGCGCCAGCAGCTTGGATGATAGGCTAGCGGGAGTCTACGAGCAGTACTTC. Its translation: CASSLDDRLAGVYEQYF. Full variable domain (rest looked up from reference TRBV5-1 and TRBJ2-7): KAGVTQTPRYLIKTRGQQVTLSCSPISGHRSVSWYQQTPGQGLQFLFEYFSETQRNKGNFPGRFSGRQFSNSRSEMNVSTLELGDSALYLCASSLDDRLAGVYEQYFGPGTRLTVT.

The table lists this clone with a count of one. V gene TRBV7-9 combines with J gene TRBJ2-3; D is undetermined. Trimming took 4 bases from V and 2 from J, leaving 7 bases between them. The CDR3 contains 13 residues. From germline, CDR1 is SEHNR and CDR2 FQNEAQ (reference sequence). In DNA, the CDR3 is TGTGCCAGCAGCTCTGAGTACACAGATACGCAGTATTTT. Encoded protein: CASSSEYTDTQYF.